This T cell receptor beta chain was recorded in a study of cytomegalovirus exposure and HLA in healthy donors. At the level of the study: Later analysis reported that the 130 or so validation repertoires shared the platform of the approximately 690 first-cohort repertoires.

General study results and limits: Later, an analysis found that TCR clusters from the first cohort tended to co-occur in the 120 or so validation repertoires. The listing of 150 or so TCR beta chains classed them as cytomegalovirus-associated.

In regard to this clone: The antigen remains undetermined.

Repertoires were generated with immunoSEQ multiplex PCR, while TCRdb's copy carries only in-frame clones and drops some. Of under 100,000 clones in the sample, roughly 84% were seen once. The study drew the donors from its approximately 110-subject validation cohort, separate from the roughly 700-subject first cohort. The junction had 3 bases not matched to a gene; V was cut back by 2 bases and J by 9 bases. The CDR3 has 14 amino acids. Germline-derived CDR1 and CDR2 are GTSNPN and SVGIG (reference sequence). The sequence was collected from a young woman in good health and CMV-seropositive. The sample consisted of PBMCs. The chain links TRBV30 to TRBJ2-1, with TRBD2 matching 14 bases. Written as DNA, the CDR3 is TGTGCCTGGAGTACGGGACTAGCGGGGGTTGAGCAGTTCTTC. Its protein product is CAWSTGLAGVEQFF.